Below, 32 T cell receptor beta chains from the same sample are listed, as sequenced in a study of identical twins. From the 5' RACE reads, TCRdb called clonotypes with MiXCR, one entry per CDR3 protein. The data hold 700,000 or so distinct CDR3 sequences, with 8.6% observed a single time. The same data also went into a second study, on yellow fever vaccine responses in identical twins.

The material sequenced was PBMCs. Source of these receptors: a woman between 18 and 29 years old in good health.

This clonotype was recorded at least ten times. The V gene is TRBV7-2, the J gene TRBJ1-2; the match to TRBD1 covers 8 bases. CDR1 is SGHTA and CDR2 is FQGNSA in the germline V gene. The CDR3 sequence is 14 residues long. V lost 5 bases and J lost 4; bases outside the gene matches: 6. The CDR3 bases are TGTGCCAGCAGCAGACAGGGGCCTCCCTATGGCTACACCTTC. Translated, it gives CASSRQGPPYGYTF.

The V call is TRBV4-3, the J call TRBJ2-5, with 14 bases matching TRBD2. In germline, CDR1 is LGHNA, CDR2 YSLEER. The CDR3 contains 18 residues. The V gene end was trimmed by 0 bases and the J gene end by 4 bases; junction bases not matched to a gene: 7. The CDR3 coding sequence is TGCGCCAGCAGCCAAGAGTATCCGGGACTAGCGGGAGTAGAGACCCAGTACTTC. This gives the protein CASSQEYPGLAGVETQYF.

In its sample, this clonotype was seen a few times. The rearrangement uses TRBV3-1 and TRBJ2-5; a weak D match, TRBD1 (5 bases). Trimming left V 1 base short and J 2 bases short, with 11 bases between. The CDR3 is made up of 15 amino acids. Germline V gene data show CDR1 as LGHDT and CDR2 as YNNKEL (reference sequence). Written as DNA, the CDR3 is TGTGCCAGCAGCCAAGTTGACAGCCCTCAAGAGACCCAGTACTTC. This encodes CASSQVDSPQETQYF.

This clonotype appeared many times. The CDR3 region has the DNA TGTGCCAGCAGTTTAACCCGGGGGAGGACTGAAGCTTTCTTT. Translating gives CASSLTRGRTEAFF. The V call is TRBV28, the J call TRBJ1-1, with a tentative D call TRBD1 (5 bases). V lost 2 bases to trimming and J lost 5 bases, with 12 bases between them. CDR1 MDHEN and CDR2 SYDVKM come from the germline V gene. This CDR3 is 14 amino acids long.

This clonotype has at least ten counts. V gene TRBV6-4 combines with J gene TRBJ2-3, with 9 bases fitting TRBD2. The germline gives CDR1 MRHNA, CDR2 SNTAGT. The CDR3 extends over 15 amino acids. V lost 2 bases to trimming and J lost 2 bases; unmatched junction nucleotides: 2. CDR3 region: CASSDASGDTDTQYF. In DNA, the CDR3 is TGTGCCAGCAGTGACGCTAGCGGGGACACAGATACGCAGTATTTT.

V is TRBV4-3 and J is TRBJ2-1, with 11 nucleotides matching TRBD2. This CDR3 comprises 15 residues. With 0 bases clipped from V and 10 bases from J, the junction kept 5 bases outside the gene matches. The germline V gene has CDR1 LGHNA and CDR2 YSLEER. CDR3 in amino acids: CASSQDQLAGVEQFF. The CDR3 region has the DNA TGCGCCAGCAGCCAAGACCAACTAGCGGGAGTCGAGCAGTTCTTC.

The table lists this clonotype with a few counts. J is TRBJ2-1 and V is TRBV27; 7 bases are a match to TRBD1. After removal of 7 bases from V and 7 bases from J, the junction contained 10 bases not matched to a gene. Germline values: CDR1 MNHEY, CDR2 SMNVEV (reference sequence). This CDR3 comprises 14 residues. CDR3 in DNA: TGTGCCAGCACCCGACAGGGACCCGAGAATGAGCAGTTCTTC. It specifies CASTRQGPENEQFF.

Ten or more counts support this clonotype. The CDR3 DNA reads as TGTGCCAGCAGTCTTTCCCCCGACGGTACGCAGTATTTT. Amino acid sequence: CASSLSPDGTQYF. The chain has TRBV7-2 and TRBJ2-3, with no clear D. The CDR3 is 13 residues long. Germline V gene lookup returns CDR1 SGHTA and CDR2 FQGNSA. V lost 6 bases to trimming and J lost 8 bases, with 15 bases between them.

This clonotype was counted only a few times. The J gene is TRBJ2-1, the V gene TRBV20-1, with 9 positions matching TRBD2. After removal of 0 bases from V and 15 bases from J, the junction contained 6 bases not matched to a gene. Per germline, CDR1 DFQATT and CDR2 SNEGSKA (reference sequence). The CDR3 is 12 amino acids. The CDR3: CSARDNSGSRFF. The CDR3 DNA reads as TGCAGTGCTAGAGATAATAGCGGGAGTCGGTTCTTC.

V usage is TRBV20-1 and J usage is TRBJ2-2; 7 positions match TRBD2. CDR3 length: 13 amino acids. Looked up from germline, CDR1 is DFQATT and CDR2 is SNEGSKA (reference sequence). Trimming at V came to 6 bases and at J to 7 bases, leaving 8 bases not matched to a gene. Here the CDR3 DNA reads TGCAGTGCCACGGTTTCGGGGGGCGGGGAGCTGTTTTTT. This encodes CSATVSGGGELFF.

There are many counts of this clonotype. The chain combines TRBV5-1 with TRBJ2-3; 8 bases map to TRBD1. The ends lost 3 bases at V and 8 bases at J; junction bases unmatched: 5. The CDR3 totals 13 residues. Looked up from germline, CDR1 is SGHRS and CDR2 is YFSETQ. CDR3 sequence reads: CASSSDRGITQYF. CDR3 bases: TGCGCCAGCAGCTCTGACAGGGGAATTACGCAGTATTTT. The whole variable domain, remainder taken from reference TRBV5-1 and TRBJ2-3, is KAGVTQTPRYLIKTRGQQVTLSCSPISGHRSVSWYQQTPGQGLQFLFEYFSETQRNKGNFPGRFSGRQFSNSRSEMNVSTLELGDSALYLCASSSDRGITQYFGPGTRLTVL.

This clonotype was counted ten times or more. The chain's CDR3 is CASSPSGGASGTDTQYF. In nucleotides, the CDR3 is TGTGCCAGCAGCCCTAGCGGGGGGGCCTCGGGCACAGATACGCAGTATTTT. The chain carries TRBV28 and TRBJ2-3, with TRBD2 matching over 12 bases. V shed 6 bases, J shed 1 base, and the junction held 8 bases outside the gene matches. CDR1 is MDHEN and CDR2 is SYDVKM in the germline V gene. The CDR3 totals 17 residues.

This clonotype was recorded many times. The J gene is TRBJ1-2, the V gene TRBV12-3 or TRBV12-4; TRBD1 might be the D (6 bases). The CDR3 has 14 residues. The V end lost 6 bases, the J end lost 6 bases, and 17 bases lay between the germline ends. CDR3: CASSHSGGGNGYTF. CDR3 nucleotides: TGTGCCAGCAGCCATTCCGGGGGCGGGAATGGCTACACCTTC.

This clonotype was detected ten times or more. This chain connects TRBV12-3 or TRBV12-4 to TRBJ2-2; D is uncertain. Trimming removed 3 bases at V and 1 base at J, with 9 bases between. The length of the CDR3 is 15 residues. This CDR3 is CASSFSQGNTGELFF. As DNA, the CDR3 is TGTGCCAGCAGTTTCTCCCAAGGGAACACCGGGGAGCTGTTTTTT.

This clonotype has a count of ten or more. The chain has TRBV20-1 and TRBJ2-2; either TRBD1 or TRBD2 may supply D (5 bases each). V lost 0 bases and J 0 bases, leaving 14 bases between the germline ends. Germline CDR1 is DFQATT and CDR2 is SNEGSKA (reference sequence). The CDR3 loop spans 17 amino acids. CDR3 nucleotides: TGCAGTGCTAGAGATCCGAAGAGGGGCCCGAACACCGGGGAGCTGTTTTTT. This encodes CSARDPKRGPNTGELFF.

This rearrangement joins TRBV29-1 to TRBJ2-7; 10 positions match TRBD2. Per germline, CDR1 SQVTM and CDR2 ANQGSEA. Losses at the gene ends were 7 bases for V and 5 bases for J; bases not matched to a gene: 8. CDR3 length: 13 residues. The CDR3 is CSGRTSGPDEQYF. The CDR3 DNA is TGCAGCGGGCGGACTAGCGGCCCTGACGAGCAGTACTTC.

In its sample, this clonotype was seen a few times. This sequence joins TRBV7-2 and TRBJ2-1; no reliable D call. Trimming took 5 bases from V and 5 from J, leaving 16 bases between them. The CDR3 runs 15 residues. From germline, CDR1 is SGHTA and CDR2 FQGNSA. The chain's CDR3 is CASSLYSTSNNEQFF. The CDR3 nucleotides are TGTGCCAGCAGCCTCTACTCGACCTCTAACAATGAGCAGTTCTTC.

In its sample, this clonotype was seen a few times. The CDR3 loop is CASSLRGQPGDYGYTF. The CDR3 coding sequence is TGTGCCAGCAGTTTACGGGGACAGCCGGGGGACTATGGCTACACCTTC. V and J are TRBV27 and TRBJ1-2, with 7 bases identical to TRBD1. Losses at the gene ends were 2 bases for V and 3 bases for J; bases not matched to a gene: 9. CDR3 length: 16 residues. Per germline, CDR1 MNHEY and CDR2 SMNVEV (reference sequence).

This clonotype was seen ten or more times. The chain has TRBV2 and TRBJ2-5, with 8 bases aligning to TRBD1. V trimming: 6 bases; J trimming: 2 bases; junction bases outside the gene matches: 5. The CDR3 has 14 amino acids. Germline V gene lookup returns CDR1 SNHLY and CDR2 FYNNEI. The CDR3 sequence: CASSSDRGQETQYF. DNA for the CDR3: TGTGCCAGCAGCTCTGACAGGGGACAAGAGACCCAGTACTTC.

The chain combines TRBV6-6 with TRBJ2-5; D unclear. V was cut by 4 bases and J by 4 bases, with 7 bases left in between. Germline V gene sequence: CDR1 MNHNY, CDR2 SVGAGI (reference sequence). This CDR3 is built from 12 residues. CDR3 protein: CASSSLSETQYF. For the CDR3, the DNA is TGTGCCAGCAGTTCCCTCTCAGAGACCCAGTACTTC.

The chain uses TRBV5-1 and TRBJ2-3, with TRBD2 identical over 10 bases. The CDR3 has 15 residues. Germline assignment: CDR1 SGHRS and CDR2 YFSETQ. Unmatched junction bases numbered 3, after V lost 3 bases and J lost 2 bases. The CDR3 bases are TGCGCCAGCAGCTCAGCGGGGGGGCCCACAGATACGCAGTATTTT. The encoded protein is CASSSAGGPTDTQYF.

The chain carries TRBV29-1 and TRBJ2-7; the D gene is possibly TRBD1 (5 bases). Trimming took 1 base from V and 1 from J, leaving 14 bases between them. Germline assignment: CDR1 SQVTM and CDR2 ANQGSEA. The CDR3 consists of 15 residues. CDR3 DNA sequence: TGCAGCGTTGAAGGCTACCAGGGATTGTCCTACGAGCAGTACTTC. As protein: CSVEGYQGLSYEQYF.

The CDR3 DNA is TGTGCCAGCAGCATCCCTGGAAGGGAGGGCTACGAGCAGTACTTC. Protein product: CASSIPGREGYEQYF. The chain couples TRBV7-9 to TRBJ2-7, with 7 bases identical to TRBD2. This CDR3 has 15 amino acids. The junction had 10 bases not matched to a gene; V was cut back by 5 bases and J by 3 bases. The V gene's germline CDR1 is SEHNR and CDR2 FQNEAQ (reference sequence).

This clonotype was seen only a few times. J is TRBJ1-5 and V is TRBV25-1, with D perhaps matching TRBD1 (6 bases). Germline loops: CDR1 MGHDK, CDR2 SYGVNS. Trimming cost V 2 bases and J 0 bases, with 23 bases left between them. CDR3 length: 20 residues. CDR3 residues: CASSELHRDKGNYSNQPQHF. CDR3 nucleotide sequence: TGTGCCAGCAGTGAACTACACCGGGACAAGGGAAATTATAGCAATCAGCCCCAGCATTTT.

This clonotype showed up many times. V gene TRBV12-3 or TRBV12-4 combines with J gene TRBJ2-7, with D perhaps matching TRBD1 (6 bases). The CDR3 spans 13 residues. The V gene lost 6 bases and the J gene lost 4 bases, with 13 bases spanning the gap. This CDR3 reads CASSPGEGYEQYF. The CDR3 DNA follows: TGTGCCAGCAGCCCAGGGGAAGGGTACGAGCAGTACTTC.

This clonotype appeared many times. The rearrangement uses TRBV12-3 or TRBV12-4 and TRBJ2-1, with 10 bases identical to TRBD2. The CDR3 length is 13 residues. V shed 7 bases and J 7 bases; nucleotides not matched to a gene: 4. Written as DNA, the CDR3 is TGTGCCAGCATTGTAGCGGGAGGTAATGAGCAGTTCTTC. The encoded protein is CASIVAGGNEQFF.

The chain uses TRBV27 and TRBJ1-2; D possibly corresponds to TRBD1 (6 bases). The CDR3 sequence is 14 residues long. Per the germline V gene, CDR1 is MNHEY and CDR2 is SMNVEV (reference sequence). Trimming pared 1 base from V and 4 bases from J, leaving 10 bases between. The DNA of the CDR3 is TGTGCCAGCAGTTTATACAGGGAAACCTATGGCTACACCTTC. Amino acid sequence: CASSLYRETYGYTF.

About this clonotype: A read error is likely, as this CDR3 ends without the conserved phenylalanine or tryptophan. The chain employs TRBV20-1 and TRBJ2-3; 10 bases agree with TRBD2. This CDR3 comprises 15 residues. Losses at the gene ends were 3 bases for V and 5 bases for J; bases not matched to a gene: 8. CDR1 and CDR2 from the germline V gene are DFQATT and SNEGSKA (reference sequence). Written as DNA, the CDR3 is TGCAGTGCTAGCCCCAGCGGGGGGGCGGGAGATACGCAGTATTTA. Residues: CSASPSGGAGDTQYL.

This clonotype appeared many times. This CDR3 is CASSLWGLNAKNIQYF. The CDR3 DNA follows: TGTGCCAGCAGCTTGTGGGGTTTGAATGCCAAAAACATTCAGTACTTC. The chain links TRBV5-6 to TRBJ2-4; no clear D. Trimming shortened V by 1 base and J by 1 base, and 12 bases separated the two germline ends. The CDR3 loop spans 16 amino acids. In germline, CDR1 is SGHDT, CDR2 YYEEEE.

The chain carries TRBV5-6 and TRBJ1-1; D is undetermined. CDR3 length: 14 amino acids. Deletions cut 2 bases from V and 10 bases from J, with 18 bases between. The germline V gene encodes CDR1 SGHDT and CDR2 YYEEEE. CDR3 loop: CASSFGQVPLGAFF. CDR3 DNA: TGTGCCAGCAGCTTCGGGCAAGTACCTCTTGGAGCTTTCTTT.

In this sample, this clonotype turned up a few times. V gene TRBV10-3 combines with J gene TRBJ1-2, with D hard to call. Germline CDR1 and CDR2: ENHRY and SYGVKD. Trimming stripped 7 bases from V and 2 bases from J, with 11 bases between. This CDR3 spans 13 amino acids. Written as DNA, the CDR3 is TGTGCCATCAAGGAGGAACAGAACTATGGCTACACCTTC. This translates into CAIKEEQNYGYTF.

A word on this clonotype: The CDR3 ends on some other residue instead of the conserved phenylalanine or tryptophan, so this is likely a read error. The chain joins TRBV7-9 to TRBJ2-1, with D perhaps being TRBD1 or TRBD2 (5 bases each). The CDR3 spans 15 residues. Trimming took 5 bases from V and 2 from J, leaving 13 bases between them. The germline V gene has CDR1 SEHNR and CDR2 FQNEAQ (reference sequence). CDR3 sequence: CASSRWDGAYNEQFS. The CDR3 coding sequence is TGTGCCAGCAGCCGATGGGACGGAGCCTACAATGAGCAGTTCTCC.